This T cell receptor (beta chain) was found in a study of blood T cell repertoires in COVID-19. Some clones are missing from TCRdb's copy, which holds only in-frame ones; the method was immunoSEQ multiplex PCR. The table lists about 230,000 clones, 70% to 90% of them singletons. V shed 4 bases, J shed 4 bases, and the junction held 12 bases outside the gene matches. Germline CDR1 reads SGDLS; CDR2 reads YYNGEE. The CDR3 extends over 16 amino acids. The V and J genes are TRBV9 and TRBJ2-5; TRBD1 aligns across 8 bases. This receptor was obtained from an older woman with active or convalescent COVID-19. The specimen sequenced was peripheral blood. The CDR3 is CASSPRGQGAGETQYF. DNA of the CDR3: TGTGCCAGCAGCCCCCGGGGGCAGGGGGCAGGAGAGACCCAGTACTTC.